Listed here are 23 T cell receptor beta chains from one sample, sequenced in a study of blood T cell repertoires in COVID-19. Sequencing was performed with immunoSEQ multiplex PCR; in TCRdb, only in-frame clones are kept and a portion is missing. The repertoire holds roughly 300,000 clones, roughly nine tenths seen once, with around 6.6% in the top ten. Sequenced sample: peripheral blood. The receptors were sampled from a young man who had recovered from COVID-19.

The J gene is TRBJ2-7, the V gene TRBV5-1, with TRBD1 matching over 9 bases. The CDR3 is made up of 14 amino acids. Germline trimming cut 4 bases from V and 2 bases from J; bases unmatched to any gene: 4. Germline loops: CDR1 SGHRS, CDR2 YFSETQ. Here the CDR3 reads CASSDRQGAYEQYF. CDR3 nucleotide sequence: TGCGCCAGCAGCGACCGACAGGGGGCCTACGAGCAGTACTTC.

The chain is built from TRBV6-2 or TRBV6-3 and TRBJ1-3; no definite D call. Deletions cut 5 bases from V and 4 bases from J, with 9 bases between. The CDR3 totals 13 residues. The germline V gene has CDR1 MNHEY and CDR2 SVGEGT. The CDR3 is CASSLGSGNTIYF. CDR3 nucleotides: TGTGCCAGCAGTCTCGGGTCAGGAAACACCATATATTTT.

The J gene is TRBJ2-2, the V gene TRBV7-8, with TRBD2 matching over 9 bases. The trim removed 1 base at V and 5 bases at J, leaving 5 bases unmatched. CDR1 is SGHVS and CDR2 is FQNEAQ in the germline V gene. The CDR3 length is 16 residues. Here the CDR3 reads CASSLDALAGTGELFF. In nucleotides, the CDR3 is TGTGCCAGCAGCTTAGATGCGCTAGCGGGAACCGGGGAGCTGTTTTTT.

This clone was detected once. The rearrangement joins TRBV7-3 to TRBJ2-5, with 10 bases fitting TRBD2. J lost 4 bases, V lost 4 bases, and 3 bases had no gene match. The CDR3 has 14 amino acids. Germline V CDR1 and CDR2: SGHTA, FQGTGA. For the CDR3, the DNA is TGTGCCAGCAGCTCGGGACTAGCGCCAGAGACCCAGTACTTC. Protein product: CASSSGLAPETQYF.

The chain joins TRBV7-9 to TRBJ2-7; a possible D gene is TRBD2 (6 bases). With 2 bases removed from V and 7 bases from J, the gap between germline ends came to 15 bases. The CDR3 is 14 residues long. Per the germline V gene, CDR1 is SEHNR and CDR2 is FQNEAQ (reference sequence). Here the CDR3 reads CASSLLGGRDEQYF. CDR3 DNA: TGTGCCAGCAGCTTACTGGGGGGACGGGATGAGCAGTACTTC.

The V and J genes are TRBV19 and TRBJ1-5; 7 bases align to TRBD1. This CDR3 has 16 amino acids. Germline V gene sequence: CDR1 LNHDA, CDR2 SQIVND (reference sequence). The junction had 8 bases not matched to a gene; V was cut back by 5 bases and J by 1 base. For the CDR3, the DNA is TGTGCCAGTAGTCGTACAGGGGACGGGAGCAATCAGCCCCAGCATTTT. Its protein is CASSRTGDGSNQPQHF.

The CDR3 region is CASSLRGRQGADNEQFF. CDR3 nucleotide sequence: TGTGCCAGCTCTCTCCGAGGAAGACAGGGGGCCGACAATGAGCAGTTCTTC. The chain is built from TRBV18 and TRBJ2-1, with TRBD1 matching over 10 bases. V lost 6 bases, J lost 5 bases, and 13 bases stayed unmatched. Germline CDR1 is KGHSH and CDR2 is LQKENI. CDR3 size: 17 residues. Full variable domain (remainder filled in from reference TRBV18 and TRBJ2-1): NAGVMQNPRHLVRRRGQEARLRCSPMKGHSHVYWYRQLPEEGLKFMVYLQKENIIDESGMPKERFSAEFPKEGPSILRIQQVVRGDSAAYFCASSLRGRQGADNEQFFGPGTRLTVL.

V and J are TRBV5-4 and TRBJ1-2; D is unclear. Germline CDR1 SGHNT, CDR2 YYREEE (reference sequence). Trimming shortened V by 6 bases and J by 6 bases, and 18 bases separated the two germline ends. The CDR3 sequence is 14 residues long. The DNA for the CDR3 is TGTGCCAGCAAGGTCCGGGGAATCGGCGATGGCTACACCTTC. It yields the protein CASKVRGIGDGYTF.

The sample holds one count of this clone. This rearrangement joins TRBV6-5 to TRBJ2-1; TRBD1 is a possible D gene (5 bases). The CDR3 has 14 amino acids. Germline CDR1 and CDR2: MNHEY and SVGAGI. V lost 6 bases to trimming and J lost 7 bases, with 16 bases between them. CDR3 region: CASSAGAGQNEQFF. Here the CDR3 DNA reads TGTGCCAGCAGCGCTGGGGCAGGGCAAAATGAGCAGTTCTTC.

The chain links TRBV5-4 to TRBJ1-2; no definite D call. The CDR3 contains 14 residues. CDR1 and CDR2 from the germline V gene are SGHNT and YYREEE (reference sequence). With 0 bases removed from V and 2 bases from J, the gap between germline ends came to 8 bases. As DNA, the CDR3 is TGTGCCAGCAGCTTGGCCAACGGGAACTATGGCTACACCTTC. Translation: CASSLANGNYGYTF.

This chain joins TRBV7-2 and TRBJ2-2; unclear D gene. This CDR3 is built from 13 residues. From germline, CDR1 is SGHTA and CDR2 FQGNSA. V was shortened by 2 bases and J by 5 bases, with 6 bases between the two germline ends. The CDR3, as DNA: TGTGCCAGCAGCTTATTTCCTACCGGGGAGCTGTTTTTT. It yields the protein CASSLFPTGELFF.

This chain joins TRBV6-7 and TRBJ2-5, with TRBD1 matching over 7 bases. TRBV6-7 is recorded as an ORF, its role being uncertain. J was trimmed by 3 bases and V by 2 bases; bases with no gene match: 3. CDR3 length equals 14 residues. CDR3 sequence: CASSYPGQKETQYF. CDR3 nucleotides: TGTGCCAGCAGTTACCCGGGACAGAAAGAGACCCAGTACTTC.

Only a few counts were recorded for this clone. The J gene is TRBJ2-7, the V gene TRBV21-1; the D segment call TRBD1 is taken from the table without a DNA check. TRBV21-1 constitutes a pseudogene. The CDR3 extends over 14 amino acids. CDR3 amino acids: CASSKGWTVYEQYF. CDR3 coding DNA: TGTGCCAGCAGCAAAGGGTGGACAGTCTACGAGCAGTACTTC.

The V and J genes are TRBV6-5 and TRBJ2-7, with TRBD1 as a possible D gene (6 bases). This CDR3 comprises 14 residues. The germline CDR1 and CDR2 sequences are MNHEY and SVGAGI. V lost 6 bases, J lost 1 base, and 13 bases lay in between. The CDR3 DNA is TGTGCCAGCAGGCCAGGGGTCTTATCCTACGAGCAGTACTTC. Encoded protein: CASRPGVLSYEQYF.

V and J are TRBV12-3 or TRBV12-4 and TRBJ1-3, with 9 bases identical to TRBD1. With V trimmed by 11 bases and J by 5 bases, 7 bases remained unmatched. There are 13 residues in the CDR3. The CDR3 region is CAGGQGGRNTIYF. The CDR3 DNA is TGTGCCGGGGGACAGGGTGGTCGAAACACCATATATTTT.

There are a few counts of this clone. V usage is TRBV5-4 and J usage is TRBJ2-7; D gene unclear. This CDR3 has 11 residues. Trimming removed 2 bases at V and 6 bases at J, with 6 bases between. CDR1 SGHNT and CDR2 YYREEE come from the germline V gene (reference sequence). The CDR3 DNA reads as TGTGCCAGCAGCTTTAATCGCGAGCAGTACTTC. Amino acids: CASSFNREQYF.

V gene TRBV19 combines with J gene TRBJ2-7, with D uncertain. The germline V gene encodes CDR1 LNHDA and CDR2 SQIVND (reference sequence). V shed 5 bases and J shed 2 bases, with 10 bases lying between them. The CDR3 has 13 amino acids. The CDR3 nucleotides are TGTGCCAGTAGTTATGGCCGTACCTACGAGCAGTACTTC. It is translated as CASSYGRTYEQYF.

The rearrangement uses TRBV7-2 and TRBJ2-7; no definite D call. Germline V gives CDR1 SGHTA, CDR2 FQGNSA. Between the trimmed V and J ends, which lost 5 bases and 5 bases, there was a span of 16 bases. This CDR3 comprises 14 residues. Written as DNA, the CDR3 is TGTGCCAGCAGCGTACAGACACTTTCGGACGAGCAGTACTTC. It specifies CASSVQTLSDEQYF.

This rearrangement joins TRBV11-2 to TRBJ2-7, with 8 bases identical to TRBD2. Losses at the gene ends were 5 bases for V and 2 bases for J; bases not matched to a gene: 5. Looked up from germline, CDR1 is SGHAT and CDR2 is FQNNGV. This CDR3 has 14 residues. The chain's CDR3 is CASSPERGPYEQYF. CDR3 in DNA: TGTGCCAGCAGCCCAGAGCGGGGGCCCTACGAGCAGTACTTC.

The chain couples TRBV29-1 to TRBJ1-2; 9 bases are shared with TRBD1. Germline-derived CDR1 and CDR2 are SQVTM and ANQGSEA. This CDR3 contains 14 residues. The V and J ends lost 5 bases and 3 bases, in that order; junction bases with no gene match: 7. This CDR3 is CSVLSGTGHYGYTF. DNA of the CDR3: TGCAGCGTTCTGAGTGGGACAGGGCACTATGGCTACACCTTC.

The chain links TRBV12-3 or TRBV12-4 to TRBJ1-2, with D maybe TRBD1 (5 bases). CDR3 length equals 13 residues. V lost 8 bases, J lost 7 bases, and 17 bases lay in between. The CDR3 DNA follows: TGTGCCAGCGGCGCCAGGGTGTACTCTGGCTACACCTTC. It is translated as CASGARVYSGYTF.

This sequence joins TRBV4-1 and TRBJ1-1; no clear D gene. V shed 2 bases and J shed 1 base, with 11 bases lying between them. Germline V gives CDR1 MGHRA, CDR2 YSYEKL. The CDR3 extends over 15 amino acids. For the CDR3, the DNA is TGCGCCAGCAGCCAAATGCGATCGGGGAACACTGAAGCTTTCTTT. Translated, it gives CASSQMRSGNTEAFF.

This chain connects TRBV18 to TRBJ2-2; D gene unclear. This CDR3 is built from 14 residues. With 3 bases removed from V and 8 bases from J, the gap between germline ends came to 13 bases. Germline-derived CDR1 and CDR2 are KGHSH and LQKENI. The CDR3 is CASSPSGREGELFF. The CDR3 coding sequence is TGTGCCAGCTCACCTTCGGGTCGCGAGGGGGAGCTGTTTTTT. The full variable domain, completed using reference TRBV18 and TRBJ2-2, is NAGVMQNPRHLVRRRGQEARLRCSPMKGHSHVYWYRQLPEEGLKFMVYLQKENIIDESGMPKERFSAEFPKEGPSILRIQQVVRGDSAAYFCASSPSGREGELFFGEGSRLTVL.